This entry lists 19 T cell receptor beta chains sequenced from one sample in a study of T cell responses to AZD1222 COVID-19 vaccine (dated by TCRdb to the early 2020s). Receptors were amplified or captured by the immunoSEQ multiplex PCR assay. Imported from immuneACCESS, the table was reduced by TCRdb to in-frame sequences with V and J called. These copies leave out some clones; in studies compared against another copy, an unresolved V gene accounts for under half, and the cause of the remainder is not known. Counted in this sample were 65,000 to 90,000 clones; around 89% of them appeared once. Around 19% of the sample is held by the ten biggest clonotypes. Reading the label with the study, this specimen's time point is: baseline before first vaccination. The sequenced sample was peripheral blood, obtained on day 0 of AZD1222 vaccination. These receptors all stem from an adult in good health.

The chain links TRBV27 to TRBJ1-5; 7 nucleotides line up with TRBD1. The CDR3 has 15 amino acids. Germline CDR1 and CDR2: MNHEY and SMNVEV (reference sequence). Trimming removed 1 base from V and 1 base from J; junction bases left unmatched: 1. CDR3 in amino acids: CASSLLGQSNQPQHF. The CDR3 DNA is TGTGCCAGCAGTTTATTGGGACAGAGCAATCAGCCCCAGCATTTT.

This clone was found once. V gene TRBV5-4 combines with J gene TRBJ2-3; weak D call: TRBD2 (6 bases). This CDR3 has 15 amino acids. Trimming pared 2 bases from V and 0 bases from J, leaving 10 bases between. Germline CDR1 is SGHNT and CDR2 is YYREEE (reference sequence). The CDR3 sequence is CASSLGGPSTDTQYF. CDR3 DNA sequence: TGTGCCAGCAGCTTAGGAGGGCCTAGCACAGATACGCAGTATTTT.

V and J are TRBV30 and TRBJ2-1; D gene unclear. CDR3 length: 16 residues. Germline assignment: CDR1 GTSNPN and CDR2 SVGIG (reference sequence). Between the trimmed V and J ends, which lost 0 bases and 6 bases, there was a span of 18 bases. CDR3 DNA: TGTGCCTGGAGTGTACCTGTCCCCTGGGTCGGCAATGAGCAGTTCTTC. Protein product: CAWSVPVPWVGNEQFF.

This chain links TRBV7-2 with TRBJ2-5, with 10 bases lining up with TRBD1. The CDR3 loop spans 15 amino acids. V lost 5 bases and J lost 2; bases outside the gene matches: 5. Germline CDR1 is SGHTA and CDR2 is FQGNSA. CDR3 DNA: TGTGCCAGCAGCGTAGGGACAGGGGTTCAAGAGACCCAGTACTTC. Amino acid sequence: CASSVGTGVQETQYF. Filled out from reference TRBV7-2 and TRBJ2-5, the complete variable domain reads GAGVSQSPSNKVTEKGKDVELRCDPISGHTALYWYRQSLGQGLEFLIYFQGNSAPDKSGLPSDRFSAERTGGSVSTLTIQRTQQEDSAVYLCASSVGTGVQETQYFGPGTRLLVL.

The chain recombines TRBV4-1 with TRBJ1-5, with a weak D call TRBD1 (5 bases). The CDR3 has 14 residues. V lost 3 bases and J 0 bases, leaving 6 bases between the germline ends. CDR1 and CDR2 (germline): MGHRA, YSYEKL. The CDR3 region is CASSHQGSNQPQHF. CDR3 nucleotides: TGCGCCAGCAGCCACCAGGGTAGCAATCAGCCCCAGCATTTT.

This sequence joins TRBV7-3 and TRBJ2-3; 11 nucleotides agree with TRBD2. V gave up 6 bases and J gave up 4 bases; unmatched junction bases: 12. Germline values: CDR1 SGHTA, CDR2 FQGTGA. The CDR3 covers 17 residues. The CDR3 protein is CASSPGTGTSGADTQYF. CDR3 coding DNA: TGTGCCAGCAGTCCCGGGACCGGGACTAGCGGTGCAGATACGCAGTATTTT. Filled out from reference TRBV7-3 and TRBJ2-3, the complete variable domain reads GAGVSQTPSNKVTEKGKYVELRCDPISGHTALYWYRQSLGQGPEFLIYFQGTGAADDSGLPNDRFFAVRPEGSVSTLKIQRTERGDSAVYLCASSPGTGTSGADTQYFGPGTRLTVL.

The gene calls are TRBV9 and TRBJ1-1; tentatively, D is TRBD1 (5 bases). The CDR3 has 15 amino acids. Trimming removed 2 bases at V and 0 bases at J, with 11 bases between. In germline, CDR1 is SGDLS, CDR2 YYNGEE. The CDR3 bases are TGTGCCAGCAGCGTGTCCAGGGTGATGAACACTGAAGCTTTCTTT. It encodes CASSVSRVMNTEAFF.

The J gene is TRBJ2-5, the V gene TRBV29-1, with D possibly matching TRBD2 (6 bases). Trimming took 3 bases from V and 2 from J, leaving 13 bases between them. Germline assignment: CDR1 SQVTM and CDR2 ANQGSEA. CDR3 size: 14 residues. The CDR3 here is CSVDAEGGQETQYF. The CDR3 nucleotides are TGCAGCGTTGATGCGGAGGGTGGGCAAGAGACCCAGTACTTC.

This clone was observed a few times. The chain joins TRBV2 to TRBJ2-7; unclear D gene. In germline, CDR1 is SNHLY, CDR2 FYNNEI. The CDR3 length is 12 residues. Trimming took 7 bases from V and 0 from J, leaving 7 bases between them. CDR3 DNA sequence: TGTGCCAGCAAGGCGGACTCCTACGAGCAGTACTTC. It specifies CASKADSYEQYF.

This chain connects TRBV19 to TRBJ2-7; TRBD1 matches at 9 bases. CDR3 length: 15 residues. CDR1 LNHDA and CDR2 SQIVND come from the germline V gene (reference sequence). V was pared by 6 bases and J by 2 bases, with 8 bases of the junction left unmatched. The CDR3 nucleotides read TGTGCCAGTAGGGCCGGGACAGGGACCACCTACGAGCAGTACTTC. Translation gives CASRAGTGTTYEQYF.

V usage is TRBV20-1 and J usage is TRBJ2-7; D remains ambiguous. Per the germline V gene, CDR1 is DFQATT and CDR2 is SNEGSKA (reference sequence). CDR3 length equals 10 residues. The CDR3 nucleotides are TGCAGAAAGCCCGACTACGAGCAGTACTTC. Amino acids: CRKPDYEQYF.

The J gene is TRBJ2-7, the V gene TRBV5-1; 12 bases line up with TRBD2. This CDR3 has 17 residues. With 3 bases clipped from V and 0 bases from J, the junction kept 7 bases outside the gene matches. CDR1 is SGHRS, CDR2 YFSETQ, per germline. This CDR3 reads CASSSGLAGYSSYEQYF. CDR3 in DNA: TGCGCCAGCAGCTCGGGACTAGCGGGTTACAGCTCCTACGAGCAGTACTTC.

The chain has TRBV7-2 and TRBJ2-7; perhaps D is TRBD1 or TRBD2 (5 bases each). V gave up 3 bases and J gave up 0 bases, with 9 bases separating them. CDR1 is SGHTA, CDR2 FQGNSA, per germline. The CDR3 is made up of 14 amino acids. This CDR3 is CASSFGTASYEQYF. CDR3 DNA: TGTGCCAGCAGCTTTGGGACGGCCTCCTACGAGCAGTACTTC.

The V gene is TRBV29-1, the J gene TRBJ2-7; D possibly matches TRBD1 or TRBD2 (6 bases each). The germline V gene has CDR1 SQVTM and CDR2 ANQGSEA. The CDR3 loop spans 17 amino acids. V was shortened by 1 base and J by 1 base, with 20 bases between the two germline ends. The CDR3 here is CSVEGLVGRGGSYEQYF. The CDR3 bases are TGCAGCGTTGAAGGCTTGGTAGGCAGGGGAGGTTCCTACGAGCAGTACTTC.

The chain recombines TRBV28 with TRBJ1-1, with 11 nucleotides matching TRBD1. V was clipped by 5 bases and J by 4 bases; unmatched bases: 9. This CDR3 has 16 amino acids. Germline V CDR1 and CDR2: MDHEN, SYDVKM. The CDR3 spells CASSQDRGHWVTEAFF. CDR3 coding DNA: TGTGCCAGCAGTCAGGACAGGGGGCATTGGGTCACTGAAGCTTTCTTT.

The J gene is TRBJ2-7, the V gene TRBV14; D is undetermined. Germline CDR1 reads SGHDN; CDR2 reads FVKESK. V lost 1 base, J lost 6 bases, and 4 bases lay in between. There are 11 residues in the CDR3. This CDR3 reads CASSQASEQYF. DNA of the CDR3: TGTGCCAGCAGCCAAGCGTCCGAGCAGTACTTC.

The chain has TRBV24-1 and TRBJ2-2; 7 positions match TRBD2. Germline assignment: CDR1 KGHDR and CDR2 SFDVKD. The CDR3 is 15 amino acids. The J segment lost 4 bases and the V segment lost 6 bases, leaving 7 bases of the junction unmatched. The CDR3 loop is CATSPSGAFTGELFF. CDR3 in DNA: TGTGCCACCAGTCCCAGCGGGGCGTTCACCGGGGAGCTGTTTTTT.

The chain employs TRBV6-5 and TRBJ2-5; D is perhaps TRBD2 (5 bases). Trimming cost V 7 bases and J 1 base, with 10 bases left between them. This CDR3 is 13 amino acids long. The germline CDR1 and CDR2 sequences are MNHEY and SVGAGI. The CDR3 region is CASTRLPQETQYF. CDR3 DNA: TGTGCCAGCACTCGACTACCCCAAGAGACCCAGTACTTC.

The gene calls are TRBV6-5 and TRBJ2-4; 9 positions agree with TRBD2. V trimming: 7 bases; J trimming: 8 bases; junction bases outside the gene matches: 12. From germline, CDR1 is MNHEY and CDR2 SVGAGI. This CDR3 has 15 amino acids. CDR3 in amino acids: CASKEGPLAGDIQYF. As DNA, the CDR3 is TGTGCCAGCAAGGAGGGACCCTTAGCGGGGGACATTCAGTACTTC.